This T cell receptor beta chain appears in the sequencing data of a study of cytomegalovirus exposure and HLA in healthy donors. Study overall: Out of about 190 million T cells, an earlier analysis found fewer than 140 million unique TCR beta sequences in total. Study-level findings and limits: Fewer N-insertions (relative to the roughly 670-donor mean) were reportedly seen in an Asian-associated ancestry cluster in a later analysis.

V was cut by 5 bases and J by 4 bases, with 20 bases left in between. CDR1 SEHNR and CDR2 FQNEAQ come from the germline V gene (reference sequence). This CDR3 has 16 amino acids. PCR primers comprised 60 Vbeta and 13 Jbeta primers. The repertoire was sequenced with immunoSEQ multiplex PCR; TCRdb's copy has only in-frame clones and lacks some. The sample consists of about 85,000 clones, about four fifths of them appearing once. This clone occurred once. Its antigen is as yet unknown. Sequenced material: PBMCs. This rearrangement joins TRBV7-9 to TRBJ1-1; a weak D match, TRBD1 (5 bases). The clonotype comes from a man aged 50-60 years in good health and CMV-seropositive. The CDR3 loop is CASSPRGVVSVTEAFF. The CDR3, as DNA: TGTGCCAGCAGCCCCCGGGGGGTAGTGAGTGTCACTGAAGCTTTCTTT. The full variable domain, its missing parts supplied by reference TRBV7-9 and TRBJ1-1, is DTGVSQNPRHKITKRGQNVTFRCDPISEHNRLYWYRQTLGQGPEFLTYFQNEAQLEKSRLLSDRFSAERPKGSFSTLEIQRTEQGDSAMYLCASSPRGVVSVTEAFFGQGTRLTVV.